Listed below are T cell receptor beta chains from one sample, sequenced in a study of blood T cell repertoires in COVID-19. TCRdb keeps only in-frame clones here, not all; method: immunoSEQ multiplex PCR. This table holds about 150,000 clones, about 85% found once. The specimen was peripheral blood. All receptors derive from a man in his 60s with COVID-19, enrolled during active disease. The CDR3 runs from the conserved cysteine through the conserved F or W. The D gene is left open where the match is weak. The size field is filled for only some rows; it gives once, few, many or a size class.

cdr3_nt	cdr3_aa	j_call	clone_size	d_call	v_call
TGTGCCAGTAGCGTTGGGACTAGCGGGAGTTATTCCTACGAGCAGTACTTC	CASSVGTSGSYSYEQYF	TRBJ2-7	.	TRBD2	TRBV19
TGTGCCAGTAGTATGGGACTGACCTCTGGGGCCAACGTCCTGACTTTC	CASSMGLTSGANVLTF	TRBJ2-6	.	.	TRBV19
TGCGCCAGCAGCCCGGGACAGATTAGCAATCAGCCCCAGCATTTT	CASSPGQISNQPQHF	TRBJ1-5	.	TRBD1	TRBV5-1
TGTGCCAGCAGTGATCCTCGACAGGGGGCGCGCACTGAAGCTTTCTTT	CASSDPRQGARTEAFF	TRBJ1-1	.	TRBD1	TRBV25-1
TGCGCCAGCAGCTTGGATGTACGACAGATTGAAGCTTTCTTT	CASSLDVRQIEAFF	TRBJ1-1	.	.	TRBV5-1
TGTGCCAGCAGCTTAGCTGGCCCCGGGGAGCTGTTTTTT	CASSLAGPGELFF	TRBJ2-2	.	.	TRBV11-2
TGCGCCAGCAGCCAAGGGGGGACAGGGGGGATGGAAAAACTGTTTTTT	CASSQGGTGGMEKLFF	TRBJ1-4	.	TRBD1	TRBV4-3
TGTGCCTGGGCGGGACAGAATAGAAACTATGGCTACACCTTC	CAWAGQNRNYGYTF	TRBJ1-2	.	TRBD1	TRBV30
TGTGCCAGCAGCGTATTAAACACAGATACGCAGTATTTT	CASSVLNTDTQYF	TRBJ2-3	.	.	TRBV9
TGTGCCAGCAGTTTCACTCGGTGGGGAGACACTGAAGCTTTCTTT	CASSFTRWGDTEAFF	TRBJ1-1	once	.	TRBV27
TGTGCCAGCAGCTCAATCAACCAGAACTATGGCTACACCTTC	CASSSINQNYGYTF	TRBJ1-2	.	.	TRBV7-9
TGTGCCAGCAGAGGACACACGAACACCGGGGAGCTGTTTTTT	CASRGHTNTGELFF	TRBJ2-2	once	.	TRBV9
TGTGCCGGGAATAAGGACAGGGAAGTTAGTCAGCCCCAGCATTTT	CAGNKDREVSQPQHF	TRBJ1-5	.	TRBD1	TRBV19
TGCGCCAGCAGGGGCGGGACAGGGAGTAACTATGGCTACACCTTC	CASRGGTGSNYGYTF	TRBJ1-2	.	TRBD1	TRBV5-1
TGTGCCAGCAGTAATCTGGGACAGGGAAGAACTGAAGCTTTCTTT	CASSNLGQGRTEAFF	TRBJ1-1	.	TRBD1	TRBV25-1
TGTGCCAGCAGCCAAGACGGCAGGGGTGGGGGCGAGACCCAGTACTTC	CASSQDGRGGGETQYF	TRBJ2-5	.	.	TRBV14
TGTGCCAGTAGTTCGCAGGGGTATTACACTGAAGCTTTCTTT	CASSSQGYYTEAFF	TRBJ1-1	.	.	TRBV19
TGTGCCAGCAGGAGGGATCGTGAAGCTTTCTTT	CASRRDREAFF	TRBJ1-1	.	.	TRBV21-1
TGTGCCAGCAGCTTGCAGGGACAGATTACTAACTATGGCTACACCTTC	CASSLQGQITNYGYTF	TRBJ1-2	.	TRBD1	TRBV7-9
TGCGCCAGCAGCCTAGGACTAAACAATGAGCAGTTCTTC	CASSLGLNNEQFF	TRBJ2-1	.	.	TRBV5-1
TGTGCCAGCAGTTACCCCGAACTTAACTATGGCTACACCTTC	CASSYPELNYGYTF	TRBJ1-2	.	.	TRBV6-6
TGTGCCAGCAGCTTATACACCGGACTAGCGGTCTCCTACAATGAGCAGTTCTTC	CASSLYTGLAVSYNEQFF	TRBJ2-1	.	TRBD2	TRBV7-3
TGTGCCGGAGGACTTCATAGCAATCAGCCCCAGCATTTT	CAGGLHSNQPQHF	TRBJ1-5	.	.	TRBV6-5
TGTGCCAGCAGTTTGTTGGGGGGAAATTCACCCCTCCACTTT	CASSLLGGNSPLHF	TRBJ1-6	.	.	TRBV6-2/TRBV6-3
TGTGCCAGCAGTGCGTACCGGGACAGTGGCTCCCTCCACTTT	CASSAYRDSGSLHF	TRBJ1-6	.	TRBD1	TRBV25-1
TGTGCCACTGCCCGGGACAGGGACCAGACAGAAGCTTTCTTT	CATARDRDQTEAFF	TRBJ1-1	.	TRBD1	TRBV10-3
TGCGCCAGCAGCTTGGCGACCAGGGGCACGGTGAACACTGAAGCTTTCTTT	CASSLATRGTVNTEAFF	TRBJ1-1	.	.	TRBV5-1
TGTGCCAGCAGCTTCAGTCGCGAGCAGTACTTC	CASSFSREQYF	TRBJ2-7	few	.	TRBV7-2
TGTGCCAGTAGTATTTGGGGTAGGGGCACCGGGGAGCTGTTTTTT	CASSIWGRGTGELFF	TRBJ2-2	.	.	TRBV19
TGTGCCAGCAGACTGGCCGGGGGGGAAGGCTACACCTTC	CASRLAGGEGYTF	TRBJ1-2	few	.	TRBV7-2
TGTGCCAGCAGCCAACAGGGGGCAAGGACAGATACGCAGTATTTT	CASSQQGARTDTQYF	TRBJ2-3	.	TRBD1	TRBV7-3
TGTGCCACCGCAACAGGGTTGACAGATACGCAGTATTTT	CATATGLTDTQYF	TRBJ2-3	.	.	TRBV12-3/TRBV12-4
TGTGCCAGCAGCTTAGGACAGGGTTTCAATGGCTACACCTTC	CASSLGQGFNGYTF	TRBJ1-2	.	TRBD1	TRBV11-2
TGCAGCGTCCGGGACACTTTCTCCTACGAGCAGTACTTC	CSVRDTFSYEQYF	TRBJ2-7	.	.	TRBV29-1
TGTGCCAGCAGAAAGACAGGTTCTAACTACGAGCAGTACTTC	CASRKTGSNYEQYF	TRBJ2-7	.	.	TRBV7-2
TGCGCCAGCAGCCAAGAAGCAGGGGGCGCCATCGGGGAGCTGTTTTTT	CASSQEAGGAIGELFF	TRBJ2-2	.	TRBD1	TRBV4-3
TGTGCCAGTAGTATCAGCAGGGGGGCTAATTCACCCCTCCACTTT	CASSISRGANSPLHF	TRBJ1-6	.	TRBD1	TRBV19
TGTGCCAGCAGCACACAGGGATTTTATGGCTACACCTTC	CASSTQGFYGYTF	TRBJ1-2	.	.	TRBV12-3/TRBV12-4
TGTGCCAGCAGCGCCCGGTTTCGTTACAATCAGCCCCAGCATTTT	CASSARFRYNQPQHF	TRBJ1-5	.	.	TRBV6-7
TGTGCCAGCAGCCAAGGGCCGACAGGGAACTCCTACGAGCAGTACTTC	CASSQGPTGNSYEQYF	TRBJ2-7	.	TRBD1	TRBV4-2
TGTGCCAGCAGTGGTACAGATCCTTTTGCCTCACCCCTCCACTTT	CASSGTDPFASPLHF	TRBJ1-6	.	.	TRBV2
TGCGCCAGCAGCTCTTCGACAGGGCGAGGGGAGACCCAGTACTTC	CASSSSTGRGETQYF	TRBJ2-5	.	TRBD1	TRBV5-1